Presented here are 6 T cell receptor beta chains from one specimen sequenced in a study of control samples from healthy donors and cancer patients. Sequencing used immunoSEQ multiplex PCR; TCRdb keeps in-frame clones, though not all of them. The profile shows approximately 140,000 clones, over 85% of them singletons. The specimen sequenced was blood. The receptors originated from a man aged 18-30 years in good health.

The J gene is TRBJ1-1, the V gene TRBV9, with D hard to call. The CDR3 consists of 16 residues. V was clipped by 0 bases and J by 0 bases, with 12 bases between them. From germline, CDR1 is SGDLS and CDR2 YYNGEE. In nucleotides, the CDR3 is TGTGCCAGCAGCGTAGTGCCGGGAACAATGAACACTGAAGCTTTCTTT. It translates to CASSVVPGTMNTEAFF. The full variable domain, in which reference TRBV9 and TRBJ1-1 provide the parts outside the CDR3, is DSGVTQTPKHLITATGQRVTLRCSPRSGDLSVYWYQQSLDQGLQFLIQYYNGEERAKGNILERFSAQQFPDLHSELNLSSLELGDSALYFCASSVVPGTMNTEAFFGQGTRLTVV.

The chain employs TRBV9 and TRBJ2-2, with 9 positions matching TRBD2. V shed 0 bases and J 5 bases; nucleotides not matched to a gene: 8. Germline assignment: CDR1 SGDLS and CDR2 YYNGEE. CDR3 length equals 17 residues. The CDR3: CASSVAAAGGPTGELFF. The CDR3 DNA follows: TGTGCCAGCAGCGTAGCTGCTGCGGGGGGGCCTACCGGGGAGCTGTTTTTT.

The genes are TRBV9 and TRBJ1-2; D gene uncertain. V gave up 0 bases and J gave up 2 bases, with 11 bases separating them. CDR3 length: 15 amino acids. Germline CDR1 SGDLS, CDR2 YYNGEE. In DNA, the CDR3 is TGTGCCAGCAGCGTAGCTTCGAACAGAAACTATGGCTACACCTTC. Its protein product is CASSVASNRNYGYTF.

This clone showed up just once. The genes are TRBV6-4 and TRBJ1-2; D unresolved. The germline V gene encodes CDR1 MRHNA and CDR2 SNTAGT. This CDR3 is 14 amino acids long. The ends were cut back, 0 bases at V and 5 bases at J, with 10 bases in the middle. In DNA form, the CDR3 reads TGTGCCAGCAGTGACTCAAGGGTCGGATATGGCTACACCTTC. Translating gives CASSDSRVGYGYTF.

V usage is TRBV29-1 and J usage is TRBJ2-5; possible D gene TRBD1, 5 bases. Germline V lookup: CDR1 SQVTM, CDR2 ANQGSEA. The CDR3 is 16 amino acids. Trimming took off 3 bases at V and 2 bases at J, with 19 bases between the two ends. The CDR3, as DNA: TGCAGCGTTGATGGGGCAAGATCCAGAAGGCAAGAGACCCAGTACTTC. Its protein is CSVDGARSRRQETQYF. Full variable domain (remainder filled in from reference TRBV29-1 and TRBJ2-5): SAVISQKPSRDICQRGTSLTIQCQVDSQVTMMFWYRQQPGQSLTLIATANQGSEATYESGFVIDKFPISRPNLTFSTLTVSNMSPEDSSIYLCSVDGARSRRQETQYFGPGTRLLVL.

The rearrangement uses TRBV19 and TRBJ1-1; D is unresolved. The CDR3 is 15 amino acids. The germline gives CDR1 LNHDA, CDR2 SQIVND (reference sequence). Trimming pared 2 bases from V and 12 bases from J, leaving 22 bases between. In nucleotides, the CDR3 is TGTGCCAGTAGTATACAAACCCGGGCCCCAATCAGCACTTTCTTT. It yields the protein CASSIQTRAPISTFF. The variable domain in full, with the rest retrieved from reference TRBV19 and TRBJ1-1, is DGGITQSPKYLFRKEGQNVTLSCEQNLNHDAMYWYRQDPGQGLRLIYYSQIVNDFQKGDIAEGYSVSREKKESFPLTVTSAQKNPTAFYLCASSIQTRAPISTFFGQGTRLTVV.